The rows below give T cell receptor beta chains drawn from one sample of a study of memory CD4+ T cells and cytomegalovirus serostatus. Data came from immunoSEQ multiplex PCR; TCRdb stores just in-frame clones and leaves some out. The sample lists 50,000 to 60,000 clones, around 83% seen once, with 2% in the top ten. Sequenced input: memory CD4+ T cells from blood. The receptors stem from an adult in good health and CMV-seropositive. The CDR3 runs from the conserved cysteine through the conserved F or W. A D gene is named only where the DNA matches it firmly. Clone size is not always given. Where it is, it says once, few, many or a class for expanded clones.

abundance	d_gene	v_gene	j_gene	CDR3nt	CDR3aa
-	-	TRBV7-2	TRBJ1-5	TGTGCCAGCAGCTTCCAGGGTGATCAGCCCCAGCATTTT	CASSFQGDQPQHF
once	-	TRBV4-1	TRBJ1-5	TGCGCCAGCAGCCAAGAGTTGGTGCAGCCCCAGCATTTT	CASSQELVQPQHF
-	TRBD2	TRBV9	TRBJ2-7	TGTGCCAGCAGCGCGTCGGGGGGGCCTCTCTACGAGCAGTACTTC	CASSASGGPLYEQYF
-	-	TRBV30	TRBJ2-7	TGTGCCTGGAGTGTACTTGAGTGGCGGGACCACAGTGGGTACTACGAGCAGTACTTC	CAWSVLEWRDHSGYYEQYF
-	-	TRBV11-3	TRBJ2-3	TGTGCCAGCAGCTTGCGGCCCCCAGCAGATACGCAGTATTTT	CASSLRPPADTQYF
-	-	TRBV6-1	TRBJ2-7	TGTGCCAGCACCCCTAGAAGCGGTAGCTCCTACGAGCAGTACTTC	CASTPRSGSSYEQYF
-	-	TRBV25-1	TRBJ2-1	TGTGCCAGCAGCGAAAAGACTACCAACTCCTACAATGAGCAGTTCTTC	CASSEKTTNSYNEQFF
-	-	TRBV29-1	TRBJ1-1	TGCAGCGCCCGGGCGGCGAACACTGAAGCTTTCTTT	CSARAANTEAFF
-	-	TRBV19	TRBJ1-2	TGTGCCAGCCGGACAGCCCGCTATGGCTACACCTTC	CASRTARYGYTF
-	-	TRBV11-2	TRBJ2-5	TGTGCCAGCAGCTTGAGGGTAGAGGAGACCCAGTACTTC	CASSLRVEETQYF
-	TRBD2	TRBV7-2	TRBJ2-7	TGTGCCAGCAGCTCACGGGGCGGGGGGTCCTACGAGCAGTACTTC	CASSSRGGGSYEQYF
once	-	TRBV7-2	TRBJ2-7	TGTGCCAGCAGCCGATTGTCCCAATCTGGGGAGCAGTACTTC	CASSRLSQSGEQYF
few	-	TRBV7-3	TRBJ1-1	TGTGCCAGCAGCTTATCCCCGGACACTGAAGCTTTCTTT	CASSLSPDTEAFF
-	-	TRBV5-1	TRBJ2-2	TGCGCCAGCAGCTTGGAGGGGAGAGCCGGGGAGCTGTTTTTT	CASSLEGRAGELFF
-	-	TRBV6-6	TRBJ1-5	TGTGCCAGCAGAGGGGAGGGACAGCCCCAGCATTTT	CASRGEGQPQHF
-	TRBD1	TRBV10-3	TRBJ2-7	TGTGCCATCAGTCCGGGACAGGGGGGGTACGAGCAGTACTTC	CAISPGQGGYEQYF
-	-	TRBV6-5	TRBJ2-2	TGTGCCAGCAGTTATGCCCCGACTCCCCGCGGGGAGCTGTTTTTT	CASSYAPTPRGELFF
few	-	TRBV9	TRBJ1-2	TGTGCCAGCAGCGGAGGAGCGGCAGGGGAAGGAGGCTACACCTTC	CASSGGAAGEGGYTF
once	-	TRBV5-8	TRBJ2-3	TGTGCCAGCAGCTTGTGGTCAGATACGCAGTATTTT	CASSLWSDTQYF
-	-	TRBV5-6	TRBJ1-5	TGTGCCAGCAGCTTGGTGGTGGGGATGAGAAGCAATCAGCCCCAGCATTTT	CASSLVVGMRSNQPQHF
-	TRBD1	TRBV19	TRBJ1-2	TGTGCCAGTAGCGCCGGCAGGGGGTATGGCTACACCTTC	CASSAGRGYGYTF
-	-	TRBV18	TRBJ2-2	TGTGCCAGCGCTCAGGGGCGGAACACCGGGGAGCTGTTTTTT	CASAQGRNTGELFF
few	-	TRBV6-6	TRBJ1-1	TGTGCCAGCAGGGGGGACACCTGGGATAACACTGAAGCTTTCTTT	CASRGDTWDNTEAFF
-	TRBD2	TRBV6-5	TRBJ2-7	TGTGCCAGCAGTTACGACGGGAGGGCCTACGAGCAGTACTTC	CASSYDGRAYEQYF